A selection of T cell receptor beta chains follows, all from one sample in a study of blood T cell repertoires in COVID-19. Clones were sequenced by immunoSEQ multiplex PCR, and TCRdb holds only the in-frame ones, with some missing. The sample has fewer than 300,000 clones; 75% to 90% are singletons. The sequencing input was peripheral blood. These receptors originate from a woman between 40 and 50 years old who had recovered from COVID-19. Each CDR3 is given with its conserved first and last residue. The D gene is left open where the match is weak. Not all rows give a size; the values are once, few, many and, for expanded clones, a class.

.,TRBJ1-2,TRBV7-8,TRBD1,TGTGCCAGCAGCCGGGGACAGCACTATGGCTACACCTTC,CASSRGQHYGYTF
.,TRBJ1-1,TRBV4-2,TRBD1,TGTGCCAGCAGCCAGCGGACAGGCGCCCGTGACACTGAAGCTTTCTTT,CASSQRTGARDTEAFF
.,TRBJ1-5,TRBV18,TRBD1,TGTGCCAGCTCACAAGGGACAGGGGGCGTTCAGCCCCAGCATTTT,CASSQGTGGVQPQHF
.,TRBJ1-5,TRBV24-1,TRBD1,TGTGCCACCACCATACCACGGGACAGGGGTTTTCGACCCCAGCATTTT,CATTIPRDRGFRPQHF
.,TRBJ1-5,TRBV6-6,.,TGTGCCAGCAGCCGAAAAGGGGATGGCAATCAGCCCCAGCATTTT,CASSRKGDGNQPQHF
.,TRBJ1-5,TRBV7-8,.,TGTGCCAGCAGCTTAGTGGTAGGTGTGGTCGGACTTGATCAGCCCCAGCATTTT,CASSLVVGVVGLDQPQHF
once,TRBJ2-5,TRBV5-1,.,TGCGCCAGCAGCTTGTACTCAGGGGAAGAGACCCAGTACTTC,CASSLYSGEETQYF
.,TRBJ2-5,TRBV5-1,.,TGCGCCAGCAGCGCGGGACAGTGGGGTGAGGCCCAGTACTTC,CASSAGQWGEAQYF
.,TRBJ2-7,TRBV4-2,.,TGTGCCAGCAGCCGGCGAGGGGGGGAGAACGAGCAGTACTTC,CASSRRGGENEQYF
.,TRBJ2-2,TRBV27,.,TGTGCCAGCAGTTTATCGGCCACCGGGGAGCTGTTTTTT,CASSLSATGELFF
.,TRBJ1-2,TRBV7-2,TRBD1,TGTGCCAGCAGCGTTGAGACAGGGATTGGCTACACCTTC,CASSVETGIGYTF
few,TRBJ1-3,TRBV25-1,.,TGTGCCAGCAGTGATCAGCGTAACTCTGGAAACACCATATATTTT,CASSDQRNSGNTIYF
once,TRBJ2-7,TRBV2,.,TGTGCCAGCAGTGAAGCGGAACAGTATCTCTCCTACGAGCAGTACTTC,CASSEAEQYLSYEQYF
.,TRBJ2-7,TRBV7-9,TRBD2,TGTGCCTCACAAGAGCTACTAGCGGGGGGGCGACGCGAGCAGTACTTC,CASQELLAGGRREQYF
once,TRBJ2-7,TRBV5-4,TRBD2,TGTGCCAGCAGCTTAGTAGGGGAGGGGAACGAGCAGTACTTC,CASSLVGEGNEQYF
.,TRBJ1-6,TRBV18,TRBD1,TGTGCCAGCTCACCAGGACAGGGTCTGTTTTCACCCCTCCACTTT,CASSPGQGLFSPLHF
few,TRBJ1-5,TRBV19,.,TGTGCCAGTAGTATAGTCGCGGGGCCCGCATCGGCCCAGCATTTT,CASSIVAGPASAQHF
.,TRBJ1-1,TRBV4-1,.,TGCGCCAGCAGCCAAGATACGATACACAGTCTCTCCCGGGGAGCTGAAGCTTTCTTT,CASSQDTIHSLSRGAEAFF
.,TRBJ2-1,TRBV7-7,TRBD2,TGTGCCAGCAGCCCCTTCGGATTAGCGGGGGGGCCCTACAATGAGCAGTTCTTC,CASSPFGLAGGPYNEQFF
.,TRBJ2-5,TRBV9,TRBD2,TGTGCCCCCCGCGGCCGGGGGGCGCGGGGGGGAAAACAAGAGACCCAGTACTTC,CAPRGRGARGGKQETQYF
.,TRBJ2-1,TRBV2,TRBD1,TGTGCCAGCAGGTCGGACAGGGTTGACAATGAGCAGTTCTTC,CASRSDRVDNEQFF
.,TRBJ1-2,TRBV16,.,TGTGCCAGCAGCCAACTAGGCAGGGCCGACTATGGCTACACCTTC,CASSQLGRADYGYTF
.,TRBJ2-7,TRBV7-2,TRBD1,TGTGCCAGGGATAAAGGGACAGGGGCTACCTACGAGCAGTACTTC,CARDKGTGATYEQYF
.,TRBJ2-5,TRBV3-1/TRBV3-2,TRBD1,TGTGCCAGCAGCCTCCGGACAGGGGGGGGAGAGACCCAGTACTTC,CASSLRTGGGETQYF
once,TRBJ1-5,TRBV5-4,.,TGTGCCAGCGGCAGGGATACTCAGCCCCAGCATTTT,CASGRDTQPQHF
once,TRBJ1-2,TRBV3-1/TRBV3-2,.,TGTGCCAGCAGCCAAGGCGGCAGGGAGGGCGGCTACACCTTC,CASSQGGREGGYTF
.,TRBJ2-7,TRBV27,TRBD2,TGTGCCAGCAGTCGGGGGGAGGCATACGAGCAGTACTTC,CASSRGEAYEQYF
.,TRBJ1-2,TRBV7-6,.,TGTGCCAGCAGCTTAGAACTTGGGGGCCCCTATGGCTACACCTTC,CASSLELGGPYGYTF
.,TRBJ2-7,TRBV9,.,TGTGCCAGCAGCGTGGGGGACTTTCGAAACTCCTACGAGCAGTACTTC,CASSVGDFRNSYEQYF
.,TRBJ1-6,TRBV7-7,.,TGTGCCAGCTCCGACAGGAGCTCCTATAATTCACCCCTCCACTTT,CASSDRSSYNSPLHF
once,TRBJ1-2,TRBV19,TRBD1,TGTGCCAGTAGTTTGCTACAGGGGCGGGTTGGCTACACCTTC,CASSLLQGRVGYTF
.,TRBJ2-1,TRBV9,TRBD2,TGTGCCAGCAGCGTAGCGGGTAGCGGGGGGGCACATGAGCAGTTCTTC,CASSVAGSGGAHEQFF
.,TRBJ1-4,TRBV18,.,TGTGCCAGCTCACCACCTGGACAGATCAATGAAAAACTGTTTTTT,CASSPPGQINEKLFF
.,TRBJ1-2,TRBV4-3,.,TGCGCCAGCAGCCAAGGAGCTCAGGGAATCAGTGGCTACACCTTC,CASSQGAQGISGYTF
.,TRBJ2-4,TRBV4-1,TRBD2,TGCGCCAGCAGCCAAGATATAGCGGGGGGGCAACGATATAAAATAGCCAAAAACATTCAGTACTTC,CASSQDIAGGQRYKIAKNIQYF
.,TRBJ2-5,TRBV20-1,TRBD2,TGCAGTGCTAGGGGCGGGGGGACCCAGTACTTC,CSARGGGTQYF
.,TRBJ1-1,TRBV2,TRBD1,TGTGCCAGCAGTTGGACAGGGGGAGAGACTGAAGCTTTCTTT,CASSWTGGETEAFF
.,TRBJ2-5,TRBV5-6,TRBD2,TGTGCCAGCAGCCGGGGACTAGCGGGGGTAACGCAAGAGACCCAGTACTTC,CASSRGLAGVTQETQYF
.,TRBJ2-5,TRBV11-2,.,TGTGCCAGCAGCACCCGGTCCCGGGAGACCCAGTACTTC,CASSTRSRETQYF
.,TRBJ2-3,TRBV6-1,TRBD1,TGTGCCAGCAGTGAATATTTACGAGGGACAGGGGACACAGATACGCAGTATTTT,CASSEYLRGTGDTDTQYF
.,TRBJ2-3,TRBV7-8,.,TGTGCCAGCAGCCTAAAACAGATCACAGATACGCAGTATTTT,CASSLKQITDTQYF
.,TRBJ2-2,TRBV12-5,.,TGTGCTAGTGGCCCCTGGGGGGGGCTACCGAGCTACACCGGGGAGCTGTTTTTT,CASGPWGGLPSYTGELFF
.,TRBJ2-1,TRBV10-1,.,TGCGCCAGCAGTGAGTCGACGGAGAGCTCCTACAATGAGCAGTTCTTC,CASSESTESSYNEQFF
.,TRBJ1-1,TRBV15,.,TGTGCCACCGGCGACTTGTCCAGGGGAACTGAAGCTTTCTTT,CATGDLSRGTEAFF
once,TRBJ2-3,TRBV6-5,.,TGTGCCAGCACCCCAGCGTTTACGCAGTATTTT,CASTPAFTQYF
once,TRBJ1-6,TRBV5-4,.,TGTGCCAGCAGCGGAGGCCTTAATTCACCCCTCCACTTT,CASSGGLNSPLHF
once,TRBJ2-7,TRBV6-5,TRBD2,TGTGCCAGCAGTCAGGGACTAGTAGACGAGCAGTACTTC,CASSQGLVDEQYF
.,TRBJ1-2,TRBV29-1,.,TGCAGCACATACAGGGTTATTCATGGCTACACCTTC,CSTYRVIHGYTF
.,TRBJ1-1,TRBV19,.,TGTGCCAGCAGAGACAGGCCCGGGGAAGCTTTCTTT,CASRDRPGEAFF
.,TRBJ1-1,TRBV11-2,.,TGTGCCAGCAGCTTAGATTGGGCGGGTCCTTTCATTAGGAACACTGAAGCTTTCTTT,CASSLDWAGPFIRNTEAFF
.,TRBJ2-7,TRBV3-1/TRBV3-2,TRBD1,TGTGCCAGCAGCCAAGTTAATTTCAACAGGGGGACCTACGAGCAGTACTTC,CASSQVNFNRGTYEQYF
.,TRBJ2-2,TRBV9,.,TGTGCCAGCAGCGTATCGCGAAACACCGGGGAGCTGTTTTTT,CASSVSRNTGELFF
.,TRBJ2-2,TRBV5-1,TRBD1,TGCGCCAGCAGCTTAGGCTTGACAGGGGGCCTAACCGGGGAGCTGTTTTTT,CASSLGLTGGLTGELFF